These 23 T cell receptor beta chains originate from one sample sequenced in a study of cytomegalovirus exposure and HLA in healthy donors. Primers: 60 Vbeta forward and 13 Jbeta reverse. Repertoires were generated with immunoSEQ multiplex PCR, while TCRdb's copy carries only in-frame clones and drops some. The sample holds approximately 98,000 clones, less than 85% seen once. Material for sequencing was PBMCs. Receptors were obtained from a male donor in good health and CMV-seronegative.

This clone has only one observation. This chain uses TRBV30 with TRBJ1-3; D gene unclear. The CDR3 covers 15 residues. Trimming left V 0 bases short and J 4 bases short, with 13 bases between. Germline V gives CDR1 GTSNPN, CDR2 SVGIG (reference sequence). The CDR3 bases are TGTGCCTGGAGTGTTTTTTCTGGGCCCGGAAACACCATATATTTT. Its translation is CAWSVFSGPGNTIYF.

The chain recombines TRBV7-9 with TRBJ2-1; TRBD2 is a possible D gene (5 bases). With 4 bases removed from V and 4 bases from J, the gap between germline ends came to 8 bases. CDR3 length equals 13 residues. Per the germline V gene, CDR1 is SEHNR and CDR2 is FQNEAQ (reference sequence). The CDR3 spells CASSYGVYNEQFF. For the CDR3, the DNA is TGTGCCAGCAGCTACGGGGTTTACAATGAGCAGTTCTTC. Full variable domain (outside the CDR3, taken from reference TRBV7-9 and TRBJ2-1): DTGVSQNPRHKITKRGQNVTFRCDPISEHNRLYWYRQTLGQGPEFLTYFQNEAQLEKSRLLSDRFSAERPKGSFSTLEIQRTEQGDSAMYLCASSYGVYNEQFFGPGTRLTVL.

The chain joins TRBV9 to TRBJ1-5; the D gene is possibly TRBD1 (5 bases). The CDR3 totals 12 residues. The V end lost 3 bases, the J end lost 4 bases, and 5 bases lay between the germline ends. The germline V gene has CDR1 SGDLS and CDR2 YYNGEE. The DNA of the CDR3 is TGTGCCAGCAGCGAGGGGAATCAGCCCCAGCATTTT. It encodes CASSEGNQPQHF.

V and J are TRBV19 and TRBJ2-7; 11 nucleotides align to TRBD1. The trim removed 1 base at V and 6 bases at J, leaving 2 bases unmatched. The CDR3 totals 14 residues. Germline values: CDR1 LNHDA, CDR2 SQIVND (reference sequence). This CDR3 is CASSIGDRGSEQYF. The CDR3 coding sequence is TGTGCCAGTAGTATAGGGGACAGGGGGTCCGAGCAGTACTTC.

The chain joins TRBV2 to TRBJ2-7; TRBD1 aligns across 9 bases. Losses at the gene ends were 5 bases for V and 7 bases for J; bases not matched to a gene: 6. There are 13 residues in the CDR3. CDR1 SNHLY and CDR2 FYNNEI come from the germline V gene. CDR3 region: CASSLQGAGEQYF. The CDR3 DNA follows: TGTGCCAGCAGTCTACAGGGGGCGGGGGAGCAGTACTTC.

V usage is TRBV7-3 and J usage is TRBJ2-5; 9 nucleotides match TRBD1. V shed 5 bases and J 3 bases; nucleotides not matched to a gene: 4. The CDR3 length is 14 residues. Germline V gene lookup returns CDR1 SGHTA and CDR2 FQGTGA. As DNA, the CDR3 is TGTGCCAGCAGCCAGGACAGGGGAAAAGAGACCCAGTACTTC. This codes for CASSQDRGKETQYF.

The CDR3 DNA sequence: TGTGCCAGCAGTTTCTCGGGAGGGCCGGGTACAGATACGCAGTATTTT. Its protein product is CASSFSGGPGTDTQYF. V and J are TRBV27 and TRBJ2-3; 8 bases align to TRBD2. Germline CDR1 and CDR2: MNHEY and SMNVEV (reference sequence). There are 16 residues in the CDR3. The junction had 8 bases not matched to a gene; V was cut back by 3 bases and J by 3 bases.

V and J are TRBV9 and TRBJ2-5, with 10 bases aligning to TRBD2. The CDR3 has 16 amino acids. The germline gives CDR1 SGDLS, CDR2 YYNGEE. V dropped 1 base and J dropped 4; count of bases not matched to a gene: 7. The CDR3 is CASSVTLAGATETQYF. The CDR3 region has the DNA TGTGCCAGCAGCGTAACGCTAGCGGGAGCAACAGAGACCCAGTACTTC.

V gene TRBV5-1 combines with J gene TRBJ1-1; 7 nucleotides align to TRBD1. CDR1 is SGHRS, CDR2 YFSETQ, per germline. V gave up 0 bases and J gave up 0 bases; unmatched junction bases: 5. This CDR3 is 16 amino acids long. CDR3 region: CASSLGRGQVNTEAFF. In nucleotides, the CDR3 is TGCGCCAGCAGCTTGGGCCGAGGACAGGTGAACACTGAAGCTTTCTTT.

The CDR3 sequence: CASSIGQGAQETQYF. CDR3 bases: TGTGCCAGCAGCATTGGACAGGGCGCACAAGAGACCCAGTACTTC. The rearrangement joins TRBV7-7 to TRBJ2-5; the match to TRBD1 covers 8 bases. Looked up from germline, CDR1 is SSHAT and CDR2 is FNYEAQ (reference sequence). The CDR3 has 15 amino acids. J lost 2 bases, V lost 5 bases, and 7 bases had no gene match.

This clone occurred a few times. The chain has TRBV19 and TRBJ2-3; TRBD2 aligns across 12 bases. J gave up 0 bases and V 6 bases, and 10 bases lay outside the gene matches. Per the germline V gene, CDR1 is LNHDA and CDR2 is SQIVND (reference sequence). CDR3 length equals 18 residues. Here the CDR3 DNA reads TGTGCCAGTAGCATGGGACTAGCGGGCCCGGGGAGCACAGATACGCAGTATTTT. Its protein is CASSMGLAGPGSTDTQYF.

V gene TRBV4-1 combines with J gene TRBJ2-7; 8 positions agree with TRBD1. The germline gives CDR1 MGHRA, CDR2 YSYEKL. The CDR3 totals 15 residues. J was trimmed by 6 bases and V by 3 bases; bases with no gene match: 10. In DNA, the CDR3 is TGCGCCAGCAGCCAGCCCGGGACAGGCTCTTCCGAGCAGTACTTC. Amino acid sequence: CASSQPGTGSSEQYF.

The chain couples TRBV28 to TRBJ2-1, with 7 nucleotides matching TRBD2. The germline V gene has CDR1 MDHEN and CDR2 SYDVKM. Trimming cost V 6 bases and J 2 bases; bases outside gene matches: 4. This CDR3 region has 14 residues. CDR3 in amino acids: CASRRESTYNEQFF. CDR3 sequence (DNA): TGTGCCAGCAGGCGGGAGAGCACCTACAATGAGCAGTTCTTC.

The chain links TRBV6-6 to TRBJ2-2; D is possibly TRBD2 (5 bases). The V gene's germline CDR1 is MNHNY and CDR2 SVGAGI (reference sequence). There are 14 residues in the CDR3. The ends were cut back, 7 bases at V and 5 bases at J, with 14 bases in the middle. The CDR3 region has the DNA TGTGCCAGCACCCCGGGATACGGAACCGGGGAGCTGTTTTTT. It is translated as CASTPGYGTGELFF.

This clone came up a few times. The V and J genes are TRBV18 and TRBJ1-1, with D maybe TRBD1 (5 bases). The CDR3 is 14 residues long. Between the trimmed V and J ends, which lost 9 bases and 7 bases, there was a span of 21 bases. CDR1 KGHSH and CDR2 LQKENI come from the germline V gene. The CDR3 loop is CARFRLKNGGEAFF. The CDR3 bases are TGTGCCAGGTTCCGACTCAAAAACGGGGGTGAAGCTTTCTTT.

The rearrangement joins TRBV5-1 to TRBJ2-2; the D is unclear. V dropped 1 base and J dropped 2 bases, with 12 bases sitting between them. The CDR3 consists of 16 residues. Looked up from germline, CDR1 is SGHRS and CDR2 is YFSETQ. In DNA, the CDR3 is TGCGCCAGCAGCTTGAGCAGCGCTCTCAACACCGGGGAGCTGTTTTTT. Protein sequence: CASSLSSALNTGELFF.

The chain joins TRBV4-1 to TRBJ1-1; D ambiguous. Trimming took 1 base from V and 1 from J, leaving 10 bases between them. This CDR3 comprises 15 residues. CDR1 and CDR2 (germline): MGHRA, YSYEKL. CDR3 amino acids: CASSQVSGSNTEAFF. In nucleotides, the CDR3 is TGCGCCAGCAGCCAAGTTTCGGGGTCGAACACTGAAGCTTTCTTT.

The J gene is TRBJ2-3, the V gene TRBV5-1; D possibly corresponds to TRBD1 (6 bases). V was cut by 4 bases and J by 0 bases, with 15 bases left in between. In germline, CDR1 is SGHRS, CDR2 YFSETQ. This CDR3 has 16 residues. The DNA of the CDR3 is TGCGCCAGCAGCCCCTTGGGACACCCGAGCACAGATACGCAGTATTTT. It yields the protein CASSPLGHPSTDTQYF.

The rearrangement uses TRBV5-4 and TRBJ2-2; D call uncertain. This CDR3 is built from 18 residues. V lost 3 bases and J lost 1, with 19 bases in between. CDR1 is SGHNT, CDR2 YYREEE, per germline (reference sequence). The CDR3 loop is CASSSNPGPRQNTGELFF. Here the CDR3 DNA reads TGTGCCAGCAGCTCAAACCCAGGCCCAAGACAGAACACCGGGGAGCTGTTTTTT.

The V call is TRBV29-1, the J call TRBJ2-5, with 10 bases matching TRBD2. Trimming removed 7 bases from V and 5 bases from J; junction bases left unmatched: 7. Germline assignment: CDR1 SQVTM and CDR2 ANQGSEA. The CDR3 loop spans 13 amino acids. CDR3 sequence reads: CSAPSGSRETQYF. CDR3 DNA sequence: TGCAGCGCCCCTAGCGGGAGTCGGGAGACCCAGTACTTC.

The V and J genes are TRBV11-3 and TRBJ2-5, with 8 bases matching TRBD1. This CDR3 is built from 15 residues. In germline, CDR1 is SGHNT, CDR2 YENEEA. J lost 2 bases, V lost 5 bases, and 7 bases had no gene match. The CDR3 loop reads CASSLGTGPQETQYF. CDR3 nucleotide sequence: TGTGCCAGCAGCCTGGGGACAGGACCTCAAGAGACCCAGTACTTC.

The chain is built from TRBV6-1 and TRBJ2-7, with 7 bases aligning to TRBD1. The germline CDR1 and CDR2 sequences are MNHNS and SASEGT. Trimming removed 6 bases from V and 1 base from J; junction bases left unmatched: 6. This CDR3 region has 14 residues. The CDR3 loop reads CASRSDRFSYEQYF. CDR3 nucleotides: TGTGCCAGCAGGTCGGACAGGTTTTCCTACGAGCAGTACTTC.

This clone was detected a few times. CDR3 sequence: CASLPGPIGTEAFF. CDR3 DNA sequence: TGTGCCAGCCTCCCGGGTCCCATCGGGACTGAAGCTTTCTTT. The chain recombines TRBV9 with TRBJ1-1; D call uncertain. Germline CDR1 is SGDLS and CDR2 is YYNGEE. The CDR3 totals 14 residues. V dropped 7 bases and J dropped 5 bases, with 18 bases sitting between them. Supplemented by reference TRBV9 and TRBJ1-1, the full variable domain reads DSGVTQTPKHLITATGQRVTLRCSPRSGDLSVYWYQQSLDQGLQFLIQYYNGEERAKGNILERFSAQQFPDLHSELNLSSLELGDSALYFCASLPGPIGTEAFFGQGTRLTVV.